This T cell receptor (beta chain) derives from a study of blood T cell repertoires in COVID-19. Whole-study context: T cells, B-cell-depleted T cells, or PBMCs supplied cDNA or gDNA.

Authors' methods: From reference gene primer amplification, estimates of nucleated cell counts were derived. Method: immunoSEQ multiplex PCR; TCRdb's copy keeps in-frame clones and lacks some. V, J and clone size reflect that table, while D and trimming were determined from the DNA. Of 150,000 to 200,000 clones in the sample, less than 90% are singletons; the top ten hold 10% to 11%. Germline V gene lookup returns CDR1 MGHDK and CDR2 SYGVNS. The CDR3 runs to 11 residues. Trimming left V 6 bases short and J 2 bases short, with 4 bases between. Seattle's cohort entered during active infection and was followed longitudinally.

The receptor's source is a woman aged 60-75 years with COVID-19, enrolled during active disease. The V call is TRBV25-1, the J call TRBJ2-5; D gene uncertain. The source material was peripheral blood. CDR3: CASSPQETQYF. As DNA, the CDR3 is TGTGCCAGCAGCCCGCAAGAGACCCAGTACTTC.